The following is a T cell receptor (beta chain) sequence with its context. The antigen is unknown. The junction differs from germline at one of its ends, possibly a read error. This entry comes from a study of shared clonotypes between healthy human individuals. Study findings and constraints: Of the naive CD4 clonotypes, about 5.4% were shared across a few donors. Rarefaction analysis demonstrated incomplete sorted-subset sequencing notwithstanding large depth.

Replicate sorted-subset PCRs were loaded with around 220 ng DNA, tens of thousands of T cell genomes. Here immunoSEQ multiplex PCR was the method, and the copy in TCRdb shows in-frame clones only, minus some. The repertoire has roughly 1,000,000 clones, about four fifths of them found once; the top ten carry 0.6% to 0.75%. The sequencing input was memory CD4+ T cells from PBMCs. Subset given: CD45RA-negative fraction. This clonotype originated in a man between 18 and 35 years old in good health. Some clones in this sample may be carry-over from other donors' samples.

The CDR3 here is CASSIAGAANEQFF. The CDR3 DNA reads TGTGCCAGCAGCATAGCGGGAGCGGCCAATGAGCAGTTCTTC. The genes are TRBV7-8 and TRBJ2-1, with 9 bases that match TRBD2. Germline CDR1 SGHVS, CDR2 FQNEAQ. This CDR3 contains 14 residues.